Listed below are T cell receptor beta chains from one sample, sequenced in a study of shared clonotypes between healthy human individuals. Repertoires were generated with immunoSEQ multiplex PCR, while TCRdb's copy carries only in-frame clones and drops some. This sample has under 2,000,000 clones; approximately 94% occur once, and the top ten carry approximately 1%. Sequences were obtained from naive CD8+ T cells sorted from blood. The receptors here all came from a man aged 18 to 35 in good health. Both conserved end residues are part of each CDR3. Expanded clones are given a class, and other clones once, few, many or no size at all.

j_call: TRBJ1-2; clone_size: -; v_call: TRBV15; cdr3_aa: CATSGTEQGKNYGYTF
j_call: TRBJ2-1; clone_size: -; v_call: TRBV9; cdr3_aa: CASSVESLSYNEQFF
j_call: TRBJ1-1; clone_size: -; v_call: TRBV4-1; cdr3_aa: CASSQVADTEAFF
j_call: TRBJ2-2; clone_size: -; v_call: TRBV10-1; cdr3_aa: CASSELLEGTGELFF
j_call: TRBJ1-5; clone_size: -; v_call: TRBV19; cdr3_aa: CASSIAQGTHQPQHF
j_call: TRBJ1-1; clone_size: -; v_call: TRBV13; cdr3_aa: CASSGFRDRVEGTEAFF
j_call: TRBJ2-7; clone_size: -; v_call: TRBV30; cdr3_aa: CAWSVRGGLIYEQYF
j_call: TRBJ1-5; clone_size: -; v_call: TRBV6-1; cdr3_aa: CASSEYLVVNQPQHF
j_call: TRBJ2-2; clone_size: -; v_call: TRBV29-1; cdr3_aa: CSARGAVGGGAGELFF
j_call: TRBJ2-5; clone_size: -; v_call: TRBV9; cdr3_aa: CASSTFSSKETQYF
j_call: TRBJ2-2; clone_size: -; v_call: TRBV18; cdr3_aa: CASSAGATNTGELFF
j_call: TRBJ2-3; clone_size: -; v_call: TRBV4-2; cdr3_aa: CASSPEGAGGFTDTQYF
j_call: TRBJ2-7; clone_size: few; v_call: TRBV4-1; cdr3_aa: CASSQGGTGLYEQYF
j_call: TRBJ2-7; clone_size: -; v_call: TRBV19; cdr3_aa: CASSQGPSSYEQYF
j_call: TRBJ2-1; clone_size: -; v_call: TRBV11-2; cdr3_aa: CASSLVAQPNNEQFF
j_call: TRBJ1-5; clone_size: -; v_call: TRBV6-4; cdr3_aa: CASTGTNSNQPQHF
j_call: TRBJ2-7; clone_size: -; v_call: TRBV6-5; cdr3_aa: CASSYLSWGSEQYF
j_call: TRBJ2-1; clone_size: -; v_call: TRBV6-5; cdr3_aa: CASSLGQGTGQFF
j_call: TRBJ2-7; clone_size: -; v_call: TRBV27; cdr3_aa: CASSFLGSQGSPYEQYF
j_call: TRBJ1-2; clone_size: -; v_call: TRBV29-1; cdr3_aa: CSVSGVYGYTF